The 3 T cell receptor beta chains given below trace back to one sample, sequenced in a study of cytomegalovirus exposure and HLA in healthy donors. PCR used 60 Vbeta primers and 13 Jbeta primers. Some clones are missing from TCRdb's copy, which holds only in-frame ones; the method was immunoSEQ multiplex PCR. The sample lists more than 90,000 clones, approximately 80% occurring once. Sequencing was carried out using PBMCs. The receptor set was obtained from a woman aged 18-29 years in good health and CMV-seropositive.

This rearrangement joins TRBV18 to TRBJ2-6; D uncertain. The CDR3 has 13 residues. V was clipped by 6 bases and J by 2 bases, with 5 bases between them. Germline CDR1 KGHSH, CDR2 LQKENI. CDR3 nucleotide sequence: TGTGCCAGCTCTACTACTGGGGCCAACGTCCTGACTTTC. This gives the protein CASSTTGANVLTF.

The chain joins TRBV5-5 to TRBJ1-3; possible D gene TRBD1, 6 bases. The CDR3 sequence is 15 residues long. Trimming pared 0 bases from V and 6 bases from J, leaving 13 bases between. The germline V gene has CDR1 SGHKS and CDR2 YYEKEE (reference sequence). CDR3 sequence reads: CASSLVPGAENTIYF. The CDR3 bases are TGTGCCAGCAGCTTGGTCCCAGGGGCGGAAAACACCATATATTTT.

The J gene is TRBJ1-6, the V gene TRBV5-1; a possible D gene is TRBD1 (6 bases). V was clipped by 0 bases and J by 7 bases, with 8 bases between them. In germline, CDR1 is SGHRS, CDR2 YFSETQ. The CDR3 covers 14 residues. CDR3 nucleotides: TGCGCCAGCAGCTTGGACAGGGAGAATTCACCCCTCCACTTT. It specifies CASSLDRENSPLHF.